A selection of T cell receptor beta chains follows, all from one sample in a study of metastatic and nonmetastatic thyroid tumors. Via MiXCR, TCRdb re-called the PCR reads. This repertoire shows 20,000 or so clones, 11% found once; its top ten account for about 7.3%. The specimen was blood. The receptors here all came from a female donor with papillary thyroid cancer or a benign thyroid nodule (not recorded which). Some clones in this sample may be carry-over from other donors' samples. Each CDR3 is given with its conserved first and last residue. A D gene is named only where the DNA matches it firmly. Some rows have no size entry. The others give once, few or many, or a class for an expanded clone.

D gene: TRBD2; V gene: TRBV5-5; clone size: NA; J gene: TRBJ2-5; CDR3 DNA: TGTGCCAGCAGCCCCCTCGTAGTAGCGGGAGGCCAAGAGACCCAGTACTTC; CDR3 protein: CASSPLVVAGGQETQYF
D gene: TRBD1; V gene: TRBV28; clone size: few; J gene: TRBJ2-7; CDR3 DNA: TGTGGCAGCAGATACGACAGGGCCCCATACGAGCAGTACTTC; CDR3 protein: CGSRYDRAPYEQYF
D gene: NA; V gene: TRBV5-5; clone size: NA; J gene: TRBJ1-1; CDR3 DNA: TGTGCCAGCAGTCCGCGGACAAGCAACACTGAAGCTTTCTTT; CDR3 protein: CASSPRTSNTEAFF
D gene: NA; V gene: TRBV5-1; clone size: NA; J gene: TRBJ2-1; CDR3 DNA: TGCGCCAGCAGCGTCGGTAGCGGATACAATGAGCAGTTCTTC; CDR3 protein: CASSVGSGYNEQFF
D gene: NA; V gene: TRBV20-1; clone size: many; J gene: TRBJ1-5; CDR3 DNA: TGCAGTGCTAGTAAGGTAGGGCAGGCGAGTCAGCCCCAGCATTTT; CDR3 protein: CSASKVGQASQPQHF
D gene: TRBD1; V gene: TRBV5-6; clone size: many; J gene: TRBJ2-1; CDR3 DNA: TGTGCCAGCAGCGGGGACAGCCATGAGCAGTTCTTC; CDR3 protein: CASSGDSHEQFF
D gene: TRBD1; V gene: TRBV5-1; clone size: NA; J gene: TRBJ2-7; CDR3 DNA: TGCGCCAGCAGCCCGGAGGACAGGGTGCACGAGCAGTACTTC; CDR3 protein: CASSPEDRVHEQYF
D gene: NA; V gene: TRBV6-2/TRBV6-3; clone size: NA; J gene: TRBJ1-2; CDR3 DNA: TGTGCCAGCATTCGAAAGGTGGGAGTCGGGGGGCCTAACTATGGCTACACCTTC; CDR3 protein: CASIRKVGVGGPNYGYTF
D gene: NA; V gene: TRBV6-1; clone size: medium-sized; J gene: TRBJ2-7; CDR3 DNA: TGTGCCAGCAGTGAAGAAGGCGGGGCCTCCTACGAGCAGTACTTC; CDR3 protein: CASSEEGGASYEQYF
D gene: NA; V gene: TRBV27; clone size: medium-sized; J gene: TRBJ2-5; CDR3 DNA: TGTGCCAGCAGTTTAACGGCTCAAGAGACCCAGTACTTC; CDR3 protein: CASSLTAQETQYF
D gene: NA; V gene: TRBV20-1; clone size: many; J gene: TRBJ2-1; CDR3 DNA: TGCAGTGCCGGGGACAATGAGCAGTTCTTC; CDR3 protein: CSAGDNEQFF
D gene: NA; V gene: TRBV6-1; clone size: NA; J gene: TRBJ1-5; CDR3 DNA: TGTGCCAGCAGCCGAACAGGGATGGGCAATCAGCCCCAGCATTTT; CDR3 protein: CASSRTGMGNQPQHF
D gene: TRBD1; V gene: TRBV6-1; clone size: many; J gene: TRBJ1-3; CDR3 DNA: TGTGCCAGCAGTCCAGGGACAGGTTCTTCCTCTGGAAACACCATATATTTT; CDR3 protein: CASSPGTGSSSGNTIYF
D gene: NA; V gene: TRBV7-3; clone size: many; J gene: TRBJ2-2; CDR3 DNA: TGTGCCAGCAGCCTACAGGGACTCACCGGGGAGCTGTTTTTT; CDR3 protein: CASSLQGLTGELFF
D gene: NA; V gene: TRBV30; clone size: many; J gene: TRBJ2-7; CDR3 DNA: TGTGCCTGGAGGCCGAACGTGGGAGCTTACTACGAGCAGTACTTC; CDR3 protein: CAWRPNVGAYYEQYF
D gene: TRBD1; V gene: TRBV6-5; clone size: medium-sized; J gene: TRBJ1-6; CDR3 DNA: TGTGCCAGCAGTTCCGAGGAGGGGACAGGGGACTATTCACCCCTCCACTTT; CDR3 protein: CASSSEEGTGDYSPLHF
D gene: TRBD2; V gene: TRBV7-2; clone size: many; J gene: TRBJ2-5; CDR3 DNA: TGTGCCAGTCGGGAGGGCTACATTGAAGAGACCCAGTACTTC; CDR3 protein: CASREGYIEETQYF
D gene: NA; V gene: TRBV12-3/TRBV12-4; clone size: NA; J gene: TRBJ1-6; CDR3 DNA: TGTGCCAGCAGTTTCATCCCAGGAAGGAATTCACCCCTCCACTTT; CDR3 protein: CASSFIPGRNSPLHF
D gene: TRBD1; V gene: TRBV20-1; clone size: many; J gene: TRBJ1-4; CDR3 DNA: TGCAGTACCCCCAGGGGGGGTGGCACTAATGAAAAACTGTTTTTT; CDR3 protein: CSTPRGGGTNEKLFF
D gene: NA; V gene: TRBV6-4; clone size: NA; J gene: TRBJ2-3; CDR3 DNA: TGTGCCATCAGTGACTCGAAGAATACAGATACGCAGTATTTT; CDR3 protein: CAISDSKNTDTQYF
D gene: NA; V gene: TRBV6-1; clone size: medium-sized; J gene: TRBJ1-5; CDR3 DNA: TGTGCCAGCAGGGGCAATCAGCCCCAGCATTTT; CDR3 protein: CASRGNQPQHF
D gene: NA; V gene: TRBV7-3; clone size: many; J gene: TRBJ2-2; CDR3 DNA: TGTGCCAGCAGCTTAACGGGGGACACCGGGGAGCTGTTTTTT; CDR3 protein: CASSLTGDTGELFF
D gene: NA; V gene: TRBV30; clone size: many; J gene: TRBJ2-1; CDR3 DNA: TGTGCCTGGAGTGTACAAGGGACTGACTACAATGAGCAGTTCTTC; CDR3 protein: CAWSVQGTDYNEQFF
D gene: TRBD1; V gene: TRBV10-3; clone size: NA; J gene: TRBJ1-4; CDR3 DNA: TGTGCCACACGGGACAGGGGGAATGAAAAACTGTTTTTT; CDR3 protein: CATRDRGNEKLFF
D gene: NA; V gene: TRBV12-3/TRBV12-4; clone size: many; J gene: TRBJ2-1; CDR3 DNA: TGTGCCAGCAGTTTTAGGACAGTGAATGAGCAGTTCTTC; CDR3 protein: CASSFRTVNEQFF
D gene: TRBD1; V gene: TRBV19; clone size: many; J gene: TRBJ1-5; CDR3 DNA: TGTGCCAGTAGTATGGCAGGGGGCATCAATCAGCCCCAGCATTTT; CDR3 protein: CASSMAGGINQPQHF
D gene: NA; V gene: TRBV15; clone size: many; J gene: TRBJ2-5; CDR3 DNA: TGTGCCACCAGCAGAGATCAGGGGGGGGTAGAGACCCAGTACTTC; CDR3 protein: CATSRDQGGVETQYF
D gene: NA; V gene: TRBV4-3; clone size: many; J gene: TRBJ2-7; CDR3 DNA: TGCGCCAGCAGCCAAGATCGGGGCTACGAGCAGTACTTC; CDR3 protein: CASSQDRGYEQYF
D gene: NA; V gene: TRBV6-2/TRBV6-3; clone size: few; J gene: TRBJ1-1; CDR3 DNA: TGTGCCAGCAGCCGCCGGGCTAAGAACACTGAAGCTTTCTTT; CDR3 protein: CASSRRAKNTEAFF
D gene: NA; V gene: TRBV5-1; clone size: NA; J gene: TRBJ2-6; CDR3 DNA: TGCACCAGCAGCTTGGGCCCTGGGGCCAACGTCCTGACTTTC; CDR3 protein: CTSSLGPGANVLTF
D gene: NA; V gene: TRBV6-1; clone size: many; J gene: TRBJ1-4; CDR3 DNA: TGTGCCAGCAGAACTACAGGACGGAATGAAAAACTGTTTTTT; CDR3 protein: CASRTTGRNEKLFF
D gene: TRBD2; V gene: TRBV9; clone size: many; J gene: TRBJ2-7; CDR3 DNA: TGTGCCAGCAGCGGGTCGACTAGCGGGTCCTACGAGCAGTACTTC; CDR3 protein: CASSGSTSGSYEQYF
D gene: NA; V gene: TRBV29-1; clone size: many; J gene: TRBJ2-1; CDR3 DNA: TGCAGCGTTGTTGGACAGACAGCTTACAATGAGCAGTTCTTC; CDR3 protein: CSVVGQTAYNEQFF
D gene: NA; V gene: TRBV5-8; clone size: many; J gene: TRBJ1-1; CDR3 DNA: TGTGCCAGCAGCTTGAACAGAGACACTGAAGCTTTCTTT; CDR3 protein: CASSLNRDTEAFF
D gene: NA; V gene: TRBV10-1; clone size: medium-sized; J gene: TRBJ2-7; CDR3 DNA: TGCGCCAGCAGTGGAAGCAAAGCCTACGAGCAGTACTTC; CDR3 protein: CASSGSKAYEQYF
D gene: TRBD2; V gene: TRBV20-1; clone size: NA; J gene: TRBJ2-5; CDR3 DNA: TGCAGTGCTAGAGGGACTAGCGGGAGGGGACCCCAAGAGACCCAGTACTTC; CDR3 protein: CSARGTSGRGPQETQYF
D gene: TRBD2; V gene: TRBV11-1; clone size: many; J gene: TRBJ2-2; CDR3 DNA: TGTGCCAGCAGCCACGAGACGGGAGGGAACACCGGGGAGCTGTTTTTT; CDR3 protein: CASSHETGGNTGELFF
D gene: NA; V gene: TRBV6-2/TRBV6-3; clone size: many; J gene: TRBJ2-2; CDR3 DNA: TGTGCCAGCAGCAACCCCACGGGACTCGTCGACGCCGGGGAGCTGTTTTTT; CDR3 protein: CASSNPTGLVDAGELFF
D gene: TRBD2; V gene: TRBV6-1; clone size: medium-sized; J gene: TRBJ2-2; CDR3 DNA: TGTGCCAGCAGCGGGGGGGGGACGCTTACCGGGGAGCTGTTTTTT; CDR3 protein: CASSGGGTLTGELFF
D gene: TRBD1; V gene: TRBV10-3; clone size: NA; J gene: TRBJ1-3; CDR3 DNA: TGTGCCATCATGATACAGGGGGCCTCTGGAAACACCATATATTTT; CDR3 protein: CAIMIQGASGNTIYF
D gene: TRBD2; V gene: TRBV7-9; clone size: many; J gene: TRBJ2-3; CDR3 DNA: TGTGCCAGCGGAGGACTAGCTAGCACAGATACGCAGTATTTT; CDR3 protein: CASGGLASTDTQYF
D gene: NA; V gene: TRBV6-1; clone size: medium-sized; J gene: TRBJ2-2; CDR3 DNA: TGTGCCAGCAGTCACCGACGGGCCAACACCGGGGAGCTGTTTTTT; CDR3 protein: CASSHRRANTGELFF
D gene: TRBD2; V gene: TRBV27; clone size: few; J gene: TRBJ2-7; CDR3 DNA: TGTGCCAGCAGTAGACTAGCGGGAGGATACGAGCAGTACTTC; CDR3 protein: CASSRLAGGYEQYF
D gene: NA; V gene: TRBV6-1; clone size: few; J gene: TRBJ2-2; CDR3 DNA: TGTGCCAGCAGCAAATTTTCGAACACCGGGGAGCTGTTTTTT; CDR3 protein: CASSKFSNTGELFF
D gene: NA; V gene: TRBV6-1; clone size: medium-sized; J gene: TRBJ1-2; CDR3 DNA: TGTGCCAGCAGACAGTTATCAGGGGCTGATGGCTACACCTTC; CDR3 protein: CASRQLSGADGYTF
D gene: NA; V gene: TRBV28; clone size: medium-sized; J gene: TRBJ2-7; CDR3 DNA: TGTGCCAGCAGTTTGACGGGCAACGGTGAGCAGTACTTC; CDR3 protein: CASSLTGNGEQYF
D gene: NA; V gene: TRBV30; clone size: many; J gene: TRBJ2-2; CDR3 DNA: TGTGCCTGGAGTACTGGGGTGCCCGGGGAGCTGTTTTTT; CDR3 protein: CAWSTGVPGELFF
D gene: TRBD2; V gene: TRBV6-2/TRBV6-3; clone size: medium-sized; J gene: TRBJ2-1; CDR3 DNA: TGTGCCAGCAGTGCTGCGGGAGCCTACAATGAGCAGTTCTTC; CDR3 protein: CASSAAGAYNEQFF
D gene: NA; V gene: TRBV25-1; clone size: many; J gene: TRBJ2-3; CDR3 DNA: TGTGCCAGCAGTGAATATTCCTCCCGTCTACAGGGCCCCGAGGTGGATACGCAGTATTTT; CDR3 protein: CASSEYSSRLQGPEVDTQYF
D gene: NA; V gene: TRBV20-1; clone size: many; J gene: TRBJ1-5; CDR3 DNA: TGCAGTGCCAAAGCGGGGCGCGTCCAGCCCCAGCATTTT; CDR3 protein: CSAKAGRVQPQHF
D gene: TRBD2; V gene: TRBV6-4; clone size: many; J gene: TRBJ2-1; CDR3 DNA: TGTGCCTCCAAGGAGGCGGGAGGGGCATATGAGCAGTTCTTC; CDR3 protein: CASKEAGGAYEQFF
D gene: NA; V gene: TRBV20-1; clone size: many; J gene: TRBJ1-2; CDR3 DNA: TGCAGTGCTAGGGAGCTTAACTATGGCTACACCTTC; CDR3 protein: CSARELNYGYTF
D gene: TRBD2; V gene: TRBV6-5; clone size: NA; J gene: TRBJ2-5; CDR3 DNA: TGTGCCAGCAGTTACTCTCGAGCGGGAGCCGAAAAATCACAAGAGACCCAGTACTTC; CDR3 protein: CASSYSRAGAEKSQETQYF
D gene: TRBD1; V gene: TRBV28; clone size: few; J gene: TRBJ1-1; CDR3 DNA: TGTGCCAGCAGCCTCCTGGGGACAGTGAACACTGAAGCTTTCTTT; CDR3 protein: CASSLLGTVNTEAFF
D gene: NA; V gene: TRBV6-2/TRBV6-3; clone size: medium-sized; J gene: TRBJ2-5; CDR3 DNA: TGTGCCAGCAGTTCGGGGGAGTCTACGGAGACCCAGTACTTC; CDR3 protein: CASSSGESTETQYF
D gene: NA; V gene: TRBV11-2; clone size: NA; J gene: TRBJ2-5; CDR3 DNA: TGTGCGAGCTGCTACGACAGCAGAGAGACCCAGTACTTC; CDR3 protein: CASCYDSRETQYF
D gene: NA; V gene: TRBV10-1; clone size: many; J gene: TRBJ2-5; CDR3 DNA: TGCGCCATCAACGCAAAGTACCAAGAGACCCAGTACTTC; CDR3 protein: CAINAKYQETQYF